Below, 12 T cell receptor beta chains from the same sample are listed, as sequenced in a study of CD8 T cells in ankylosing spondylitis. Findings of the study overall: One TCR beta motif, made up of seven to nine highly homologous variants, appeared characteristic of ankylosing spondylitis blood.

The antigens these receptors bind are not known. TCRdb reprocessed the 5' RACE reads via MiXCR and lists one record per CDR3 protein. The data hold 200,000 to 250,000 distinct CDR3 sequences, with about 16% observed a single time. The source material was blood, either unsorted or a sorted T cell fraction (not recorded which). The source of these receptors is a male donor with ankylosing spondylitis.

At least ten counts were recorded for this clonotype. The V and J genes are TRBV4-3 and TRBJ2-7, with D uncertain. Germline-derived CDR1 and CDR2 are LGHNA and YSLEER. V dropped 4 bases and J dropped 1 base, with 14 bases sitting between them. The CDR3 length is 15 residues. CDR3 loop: CASSRWTETSYEQYF. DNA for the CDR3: TGCGCCAGCAGCCGATGGACCGAGACTTCCTACGAGCAGTACTTC.

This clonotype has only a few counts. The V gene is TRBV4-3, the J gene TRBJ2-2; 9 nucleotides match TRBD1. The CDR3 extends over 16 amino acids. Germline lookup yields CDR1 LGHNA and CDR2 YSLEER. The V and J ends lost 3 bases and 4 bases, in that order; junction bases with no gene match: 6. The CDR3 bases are TGCGCCAGCAGCCAGGGGACAGGGCTGGGCACCGGGGAGCTGTTTTTT. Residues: CASSQGTGLGTGELFF.

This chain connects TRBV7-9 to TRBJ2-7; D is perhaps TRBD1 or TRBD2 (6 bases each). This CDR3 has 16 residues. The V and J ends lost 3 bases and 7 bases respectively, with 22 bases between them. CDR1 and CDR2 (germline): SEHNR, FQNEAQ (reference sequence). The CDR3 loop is CASSLPPKQGGGEQYF. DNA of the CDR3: TGTGCCAGCAGCTTGCCCCCGAAACAGGGAGGAGGGGAGCAGTACTTC.

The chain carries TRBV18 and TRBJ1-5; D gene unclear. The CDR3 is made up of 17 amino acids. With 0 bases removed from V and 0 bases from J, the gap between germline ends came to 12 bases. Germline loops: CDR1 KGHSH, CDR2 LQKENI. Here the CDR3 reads CASSPPDEGASNQPQHF. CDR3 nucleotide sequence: TGTGCCAGCTCACCACCGGACGAGGGTGCTAGCAATCAGCCCCAGCATTTT.

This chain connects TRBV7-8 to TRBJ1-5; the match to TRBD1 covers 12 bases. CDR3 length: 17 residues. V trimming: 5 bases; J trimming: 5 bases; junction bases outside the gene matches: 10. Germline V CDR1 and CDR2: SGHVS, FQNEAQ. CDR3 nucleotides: TGTGCCAGCAGCCTCTGGGAGCGGGACAGGGGGCATCAGCCCCAGCATTTT. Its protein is CASSLWERDRGHQPQHF.

Here the CDR3 DNA reads TGTGCCAGCAGCGTAGGGGGGACAGGGCTTGGTCACTATGGCTACACCTTC. It is translated as CASSVGGTGLGHYGYTF. The J gene is TRBJ1-2, the V gene TRBV9; 9 nucleotides line up with TRBD1. CDR1 is SGDLS and CDR2 is YYNGEE in the germline V gene. CDR3 length: 17 amino acids. V trimming: 0 bases; J trimming: 3 bases; junction bases outside the gene matches: 9.

This CDR3 is CASSTSGTAEETQYF. DNA of the CDR3: TGTGCCAGCAGTACCTCCGGGACAGCCGAAGAGACCCAGTACTTC. The genes are TRBV28 and TRBJ2-5, with 7 bases that match TRBD1. The CDR3 contains 15 residues. Germline V gene lookup returns CDR1 MDHEN and CDR2 SYDVKM. V shed 5 bases, J shed 3 bases, and the junction held 9 bases outside the gene matches.

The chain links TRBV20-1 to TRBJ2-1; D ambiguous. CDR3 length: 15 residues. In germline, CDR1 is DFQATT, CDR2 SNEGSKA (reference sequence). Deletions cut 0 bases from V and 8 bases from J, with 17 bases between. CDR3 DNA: TGCAGTGCTAGAGATTTATTCGGGCAAGAGGATGAGCAGTTCTTC. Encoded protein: CSARDLFGQEDEQFF.

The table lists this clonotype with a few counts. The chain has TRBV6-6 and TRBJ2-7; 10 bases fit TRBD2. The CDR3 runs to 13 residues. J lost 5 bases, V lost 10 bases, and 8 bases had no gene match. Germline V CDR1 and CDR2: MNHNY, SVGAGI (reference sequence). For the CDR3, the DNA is TGTGCCACCACCCCTAGCGGGAGCGACGAGCAGTACTTC. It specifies CATTPSGSDEQYF.

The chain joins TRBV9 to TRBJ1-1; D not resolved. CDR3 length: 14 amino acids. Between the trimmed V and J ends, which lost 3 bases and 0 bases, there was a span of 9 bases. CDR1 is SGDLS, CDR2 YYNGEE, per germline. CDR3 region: CASSGEDMNTEAFF. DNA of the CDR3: TGTGCCAGCAGCGGTGAAGATATGAACACTGAAGCTTTCTTT.

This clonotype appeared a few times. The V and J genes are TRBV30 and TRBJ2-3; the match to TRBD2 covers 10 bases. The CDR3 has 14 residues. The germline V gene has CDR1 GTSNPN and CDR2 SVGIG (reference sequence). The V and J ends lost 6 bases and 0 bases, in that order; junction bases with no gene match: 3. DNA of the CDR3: TGTGCCTGTAGCGGGGGGCCGAGCACAGATACGCAGTATTTT. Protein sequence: CACSGGPSTDTQYF.

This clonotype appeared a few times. CDR3 DNA sequence: TGTGCCAGCACCCCCCCCTTTGGGGCAGACCTCCAAGAGACCCAGTACTTC. Amino acids: CASTPPFGADLQETQYF. The V call is TRBV11-2, the J call TRBJ2-5; D perhaps matches TRBD1 (5 bases). Germline values: CDR1 SGHAT, CDR2 FQNNGV. CDR3 length: 17 amino acids. The ends were cut back, 7 bases at V and 1 base at J, with 22 bases in the middle.